The rows below give T cell receptor beta chains drawn from one sample of a study of CD8+ T cells in alopecia areata. Profiling relied on immunoSEQ multiplex PCR, and the TCRdb table lists in-frame clones only, not all of them. This sample carries under 250,000 clones, roughly three fifths of them seen once, and the ten largest clones take over 1%. The sequences come from CD4+ T cells sorted from blood, collected at approximately week 44, from a patient treated with tofacitinib. The receptors stem from a human donor with alopecia areata. Both conserved end residues are part of each CDR3. The order of the fields is clone size, J gene, V gene, D gene, CDR3 protein, CDR3 DNA. D genes are given only for firm matches. Size is omitted from some rows. Given values are once, few, many or a class for expanded clones.

- TRBJ2-1 TRBV7-2 TRBD2 CASSLDWGLAFNEQFF TGTGCCAGCAGCTTGGACTGGGGACTAGCCTTCAATGAGCAGTTCTTC
once TRBJ1-2 TRBV10-3 - CAISDVVGDYGYTF TGTGCCATCAGTGATGTAGTAGGAGACTATGGCTACACCTTC
once TRBJ2-5 TRBV4-1 - CASSQPLQETQYF TGCGCCAGCAGCCAACCCCTTCAAGAGACCCAGTACTTC
- TRBJ2-5 TRBV12-5 - CASGLVGHRGTQYF TGTGCTAGTGGTTTGGTCGGCCACCGTGGGACCCAGTACTTC
- TRBJ2-2 TRBV5-1 TRBD2 CASSLGTSGDTGELFF TGCGCCAGCAGCCTCGGGACTAGCGGTGACACCGGGGAGCTGTTTTTT
- TRBJ1-6 TRBV4-1 - CASSQDPPGGTSYNSPLHF TGCGCCAGCAGCCAAGACCCCCCGGGGGGGACCTCCTATAATTCACCCCTCCACTTT
- TRBJ1-1 TRBV6-6 - CASSVQTNTEAFF TGTGCCAGCAGTGTACAAACGAACACTGAAGCTTTCTTT
- TRBJ1-2 TRBV29-1 TRBD1 CSDKTGDYGYTF TGCAGCGACAAGACAGGGGACTATGGCTACACCTTC
few TRBJ1-1 TRBV29-1 - CSVGTAANTEAFF TGCAGCGTTGGAACAGCCGCCAACACTGAAGCTTTCTTT
- TRBJ1-2 TRBV29-1 - CSVVPPGSDYGYTF TGCAGCGTTGTTCCCCCGGGGAGCGACTATGGCTACACCTTC
- TRBJ1-2 TRBV29-1 - CSVVDSPNYGYTF TGCAGCGTTGTAGACAGTCCTAACTATGGCTACACCTTC
- TRBJ2-1 TRBV30 TRBD1 CAWSAEGQFDEQFF TGTGCCTGGAGTGCCGAGGGACAGTTCGATGAGCAGTTCTTC
- TRBJ2-7 TRBV7-2 TRBD1 CASSPQGALGSSF TGTGCCAGCAGCCCGCAGGGGGCGCTGGGCAGCTCCTTC
- TRBJ2-4 TRBV5-1 - CASSPLAGNIQYF TGCGCCAGCAGCCCTCTAGCCGGAAACATTCAGTACTTC
- TRBJ2-6 TRBV9 - CASSVRSGANVLTF TGTGCCAGCAGCGTCCGCTCTGGGGCCAACGTCCTGACTTTC
- TRBJ1-1 TRBV7-3 - CASSANTEAFF TGTGCCAGCAGCGCGAACACTGAAGCTTTCTTT
once TRBJ1-2 TRBV18 - CASSPLLGVEGYTF TGTGCCAGCTCACCCCTCCTTGGTGTGGAAGGCTACACCTTC
few TRBJ2-6 TRBV5-6 - CASSPPRPGANVLTF TGTGCCAGCAGCCCTCCTCGCCCCGGGGCCAACGTCCTGACTTTC
- TRBJ2-5 TRBV29-1 - CSVSLNQETQYF TGCAGCGTTAGCCTGAACCAAGAGACCCAGTACTTC
- TRBJ1-1 TRBV7-2 - CASSLTVSAEAFF TGTGCCAGCAGCTTGACAGTTTCGGCTGAAGCTTTCTTT
once TRBJ1-2 TRBV5-1 TRBD1 CASSSATGDGYTF TGCGCCAGCAGCTCCGCTACAGGGGACGGCTACACCTTC
- TRBJ1-1 TRBV30 TRBD1 CAFDRGLSEAFF TGTGCCTTTGACAGGGGGCTTTCTGAAGCTTTCTTT
- TRBJ1-1 TRBV7-3 - CASSPSYGHTEAFF TGTGCCAGCAGCCCGAGTTATGGGCATACTGAAGCTTTCTTT
- TRBJ2-1 TRBV5-1 TRBD2 CASSLDGTSGVEQFF TGCGCCAGCAGCTTGGACGGGACTAGCGGAGTTGAGCAGTTCTTC
- TRBJ2-3 TRBV5-1 - CASADTQYF TGCGCCAGCGCAGATACGCAGTATTTT
- TRBJ2-1 TRBV15 TRBD2 CATSRRTSGGSNEQFF TGTGCCACCAGCAGGCGGACTAGCGGGGGGTCCAATGAGCAGTTCTTC
- TRBJ1-1 TRBV14 - CASSQLPKGTEAFF TGTGCCAGCAGCCAACTTCCGAAGGGCACTGAAGCTTTCTTT
few TRBJ1-4 TRBV29-1 - CSVEDFNEKLFF TGCAGCGTTGAAGATTTCAATGAAAAACTGTTTTTT
few TRBJ2-2 TRBV11-2 - CASSLGLAVNTGELFF TGTGCCAGCAGCTTAGGGTTAGCGGTGAACACCGGGGAGCTGTTTTTT
- TRBJ1-1 TRBV30 TRBD1 CAWSKVGGIMNTEAFF TGTGCCTGGAGCAAAGTAGGGGGCATCATGAACACTGAAGCTTTCTTT
- TRBJ2-7 TRBV5-6 - CASSFGVDEQYF TGTGCCAGCAGCTTCGGGGTCGACGAGCAGTACTTC
few TRBJ2-2 TRBV5-6 - CASSLPGELFF TGTGCCAGCAGCTTGCCCGGGGAGCTGTTTTTT
- TRBJ2-3 TRBV29-1 TRBD2 CSYRAGAGADTQYF TGCAGCTACCGGGCAGGAGCGGGGGCAGATACGCAGTATTTT
- TRBJ1-6 TRBV5-1 TRBD1 CASRTGTETLHF TGCGCCAGCAGAACCGGGACAGAAACCCTCCACTTT
- TRBJ2-1 TRBV7-2 - CASSLDGVGGNEQFF TGTGCCAGCAGCTTAGATGGGGTCGGGGGTAATGAGCAGTTCTTC
- TRBJ1-1 TRBV29-1 TRBD1 CSALGRQGPTEAFF TGCAGCGCATTAGGACGACAGGGCCCCACTGAAGCTTTCTTT
- TRBJ1-2 TRBV9 - CASSVGHLGGYTF TGTGCCAGCAGCGTAGGGCACCTCGGGGGCTACACCTTC
- TRBJ1-4 TRBV29-1 - CSVYRDSGEKLFF TGCAGCGTGTACAGGGATTCGGGTGAAAAACTGTTTTTT
- TRBJ1-1 TRBV7-9 - CASSYGQSRVEAFF TGTGCCAGCAGCTACGGACAGTCGAGGGTTGAAGCTTTCTTT
- TRBJ2-3 TRBV29-1 TRBD2 CSTSGGVTDTQYF TGCAGCACTAGCGGGGGGGTGACAGATACGCAGTATTTT
- TRBJ1-1 TRBV29-1 - CSVTGRLNTEAFF TGCAGCGTCACGGGACGGTTGAACACTGAAGCTTTCTTT
- TRBJ1-1 TRBV19 - CASSIVGDEAFF TGTGCCAGTAGTATAGTTGGTGATGAAGCTTTCTTT
- TRBJ2-1 TRBV25-1 - CASSDPLRTSNEQFF TGTGCCAGCAGTGACCCGTTGAGGACGAGCAATGAGCAGTTCTTC
- TRBJ1-5 TRBV29-1 - CSVEGNSNQPQHF TGCAGCGTTGAGGGGAATAGCAATCAGCCCCAGCATTTT
- TRBJ2-7 TRBV13 - CASSLGQGLTYEQYF TGTGCCAGCAGCTTAGGACAGGGACTTACCTACGAGCAGTACTTC
- TRBJ1-5 TRBV23-1 - CASSPGGTGWPQHF TGCGCCAGCAGTCCCGGAGGAACAGGGTGGCCCCAGCATTTT
- TRBJ1-2 TRBV11-2 - CASSLDLTPGNGYTF TGTGCCAGCAGCTTAGACCTGACTCCGGGGAATGGCTACACCTTC
- TRBJ1-1 TRBV27 - CASSLQSYTEAFF TGTGCCAGCAGTCTACAGAGTTACACTGAAGCTTTCTTT